This T cell receptor (beta chain) was captured in a study of T cells in localized non-small cell lung cancer. A note on this clone: Antigen unknown.

Points from the study as a whole: Longer overall survival associated with higher blood T cell density; shorter survival with higher adjacent-lung clonality.

Repertoires were generated with immunoSEQ multiplex PCR, while TCRdb's copy carries only in-frame clones and drops some. The repertoire consists of some 28,000 clones, with approximately 86% occurring once and the leading ten covering more than 6%. The germline CDR1 and CDR2 sequences are SGHTA and FQGNSA. This CDR3 comprises 15 residues. The V and J ends lost 5 bases and 0 bases, in that order; junction bases with no gene match: 4. The sequencing used peripheral blood, collected before any cancer treatment. The receptor comes from an older male donor with stage I lung adenocarcinoma. The chain carries TRBV7-2 and TRBJ2-3; 8 bases are shared with TRBD2. This chain's CDR3 is CASSLLADSTDTQYF. The CDR3 DNA is TGTGCCAGCAGCCTACTAGCGGATAGCACAGATACGCAGTATTTT. The full variable domain, completed using reference TRBV7-2 and TRBJ2-3, is GAGVSQSPSNKVTEKGKDVELRCDPISGHTALYWYRQSLGQGLEFLIYFQGNSAPDKSGLPSDRFSAERTGGSVSTLTIQRTQQEDSAVYLCASSLLADSTDTQYFGPGTRLTVL.